The 30 T cell receptor beta chains in this list originate from one sample, sequenced in a study of Graves' ophthalmopathy and Graves' hyperthyroidism. TCR beta CDR3 amplification used RNA transcripts. HTBI-primed first-round RT-PCR preceded second-round multiplex PCR. From the multiplex PCR reads, TCRdb called clonotypes with MiXCR, one entry per CDR3 protein. The sample carries about 210,000 distinct CDR3 sequences, under 30% recorded once. The sample taken for sequencing was peripheral blood. These receptors were collected from a man aged 45-65 years with Graves' ophthalmopathy.

This clonotype was detected ten times or more. This chain uses TRBV6-2 or TRBV6-3 with TRBJ2-7; D uncertain. This CDR3 is 11 amino acids long. Germline values: CDR1 MNHEY, CDR2 SVGEGT. Trimming stripped 7 bases from V and 1 base from J, with 5 bases between. In nucleotides, the CDR3 is TGTGCCAGCACCGAATCCTACGAGCAGTACTTC. This encodes CASTESYEQYF.

There are a few counts of this clonotype. The rearrangement uses TRBV28 and TRBJ2-7; 8 bases are shared with TRBD1. The CDR3 is 15 residues long. Germline CDR1 reads MDHEN; CDR2 reads SYDVKM. V dropped 7 bases and J dropped 3; count of bases not matched to a gene: 11. CDR3 nucleotide sequence: TGTGCCAGCACGAGTTTGGACAGGGTGGACTACGAGCAGTACTTC. Translated, it gives CASTSLDRVDYEQYF.

At least ten counts were recorded for this clonotype. The chain uses TRBV20-1 and TRBJ2-7; D is unresolved. This CDR3 region has 11 residues. Trimming cost V 3 bases and J 3 bases, with 6 bases left between them. Germline CDR1 DFQATT, CDR2 SNEGSKA (reference sequence). The CDR3: CSASGNYEQYF. In DNA, the CDR3 is TGCAGTGCTAGTGGGAACTACGAGCAGTACTTC.

The rearrangement uses TRBV29-1 and TRBJ1-1; TRBD1 matches 8 bases. This CDR3 spans 13 amino acids. The germline gives CDR1 SQVTM, CDR2 ANQGSEA. V lost 6 bases and J lost 6; bases outside the gene matches: 9. The CDR3 is CSVSTGVKAEAFF. CDR3 in DNA: TGCAGCGTCTCGACAGGGGTGAAGGCTGAAGCTTTCTTT.

This clonotype was observed at least ten times. The rearrangement joins TRBV6-1 to TRBJ2-7; D gene uncertain. V gave up 1 base and J gave up 0 bases, with 7 bases separating them. The CDR3 runs to 14 residues. Per the germline V gene, CDR1 is MNHNS and CDR2 is SASEGT. In nucleotides, the CDR3 is TGTGCCAGCAGTGAAGTGGGCAGCTCCTACGAGCAGTACTTC. Translated: CASSEVGSSYEQYF.

This clonotype has only one observation. This chain uses TRBV6-5 with TRBJ1-1, with 7 bases lining up with TRBD1. This CDR3 contains 15 residues. Trimming took 0 bases from V and 3 from J; bases not matched to a gene: 4. Germline V gene lookup returns CDR1 MNHEY and CDR2 SVGAGI. The CDR3 DNA follows: TGTGCCAGCAGTTACTCAAGGGGGCTGGACACTGAAGCTTTCTTT. This sequence encodes CASSYSRGLDTEAFF.

This clonotype showed up many times. The chain uses TRBV11-2 and TRBJ2-5; weak D call: TRBD2 (6 bases). Looked up from germline, CDR1 is SGHAT and CDR2 is FQNNGV. Trimming pared 1 base from V and 5 bases from J, leaving 8 bases between. CDR3 length equals 13 residues. This CDR3 is CASSLGGDETQYF. The CDR3, as DNA: TGTGCCAGCAGCTTAGGCGGGGACGAGACCCAGTACTTC. Looking up the rest from reference TRBV11-2 and TRBJ2-5 gives the full variable domain: EAGVAQSPRYKIIEKRQSVAFWCNPISGHATLYWYQQILGQGPKLLIQFQNNGVVDDSQLPKDRFSAERLKGVDSTLKIQPAKLEDSAVYLCASSLGGDETQYFGPGTRLLVL.

This clonotype was picked up many times. The chain carries TRBV15 and TRBJ2-5; D uncertain. V shed 1 base and J shed 3 bases, with 6 bases lying between them. Germline V lookup: CDR1 LNHNV, CDR2 YYDKDF (reference sequence). The CDR3 covers 13 residues. The CDR3, as DNA: TGTGCCACCAGCAGAGCCCCAGAAGAGACCCAGTACTTC. As protein: CATSRAPEETQYF. The full variable domain, rest sourced from reference TRBV15 and TRBJ2-5, is DAMVIQNPRYQVTQFGKPVTLSCSQTLNHNVMYWYQQKSSQAPKLLFHYYDKDFNNEADTPDNFQSRRPNTSFCFLDIRSPGLGDTAMYLCATSRAPEETQYFGPGTRLLVL.

The table lists this clonotype with many counts. The gene calls are TRBV14 and TRBJ1-2, with a tentative D call TRBD1 (6 bases). Germline CDR1 and CDR2: SGHDN and FVKESK. There are 14 residues in the CDR3. Trimming left V 3 bases short and J 3 bases short, with 11 bases between. CDR3 nucleotides: TGTGCCAGCAGCCAGGTGGACAGCTACTATGGCTACACCTTC. Its translation is CASSQVDSYYGYTF.

This clonotype was observed at least ten times. The DNA for the CDR3 is TGTGCCAGCAGCTTAGAGTGGACAGGGGGCGCGGAGACCCAGTACTTC. Protein sequence: CASSLEWTGGAETQYF. The chain links TRBV11-2 to TRBJ2-5; TRBD1 agrees at 11 bases. J was trimmed by 5 bases and V by 0 bases; bases with no gene match: 5. The CDR3 runs 16 residues. Germline values: CDR1 SGHAT, CDR2 FQNNGV.

At least ten counts were recorded for this clonotype. V and J are TRBV24-1 and TRBJ1-5, with D uncertain. Germline-derived CDR1 and CDR2 are KGHDR and SFDVKD. CDR3 length equals 14 residues. Trimming took 7 bases from V and 1 from J, leaving 10 bases between them. The CDR3 DNA follows: TGTGCCACCAGCAAGGGCCAAAGCAATCAGCCCCAGCATTTT. This codes for CATSKGQSNQPQHF.

This clonotype was seen at least ten times. The chain joins TRBV24-1 to TRBJ1-5; 12 nucleotides match TRBD1. CDR3 size: 16 residues. V shed 4 bases, J shed 7 bases, and the junction held 7 bases outside the gene matches. From germline, CDR1 is KGHDR and CDR2 SFDVKD. CDR3 in amino acids: CATSESGTGGGQPQHF. DNA for the CDR3: TGTGCCACCAGTGAATCCGGGACAGGGGGCGGGCAGCCCCAGCATTTT.

This clonotype was observed at least ten times. The V gene is TRBV28, the J gene TRBJ2-7; no reliable D call. V was clipped by 5 bases and J by 7 bases, with 15 bases between them. Germline CDR1 reads MDHEN; CDR2 reads SYDVKM. The length of the CDR3 is 13 residues. CDR3 coding DNA: TGTGCCAGCAGTCCCCCGTCTCGGGTGGAGCAGTACTTC. Translating it yields CASSPPSRVEQYF. Variable domain in full (rest from reference TRBV28 and TRBJ2-7): DVKVTQSSRYLVKRTGEKVFLECVQDMDHENMFWYRQDPGLGLRLIYFSYDVKMKEKGDIPEGYSVSREKKERFSLILESASTNQTSMYLCASSPPSRVEQYFGPGTRLTVT.

This clonotype was detected once. This chain uses TRBV7-2 with TRBJ2-7, with 8 positions matching TRBD1. V trimming: 4 bases; J trimming: 7 bases; junction bases outside the gene matches: 6. This CDR3 region has 13 residues. Germline V gene sequence: CDR1 SGHTA, CDR2 FQGNSA. CDR3 sequence: CASSWTGMGEQYF. Written as DNA, the CDR3 is TGTGCCAGCAGCTGGACAGGGATGGGGGAGCAGTACTTC.

This clonotype was counted many times. V gene TRBV6-1 combines with J gene TRBJ2-7, with TRBD2 matching 9 bases. Germline values: CDR1 MNHNS, CDR2 SASEGT. The CDR3 has 15 residues. The V gene end was trimmed by 0 bases and the J gene end by 9 bases; junction bases not matched to a gene: 9. The chain's CDR3 is CASSEASGSATTQYF. Here the CDR3 DNA reads TGTGCCAGCAGTGAAGCTAGCGGGAGTGCTACGACGCAGTACTTC.

This clonotype was counted at least ten times. This chain uses TRBV5-1 with TRBJ1-2; 8 bases fit TRBD1. This CDR3 is 15 amino acids long. The trim removed 3 bases at V and 8 bases at J, leaving 12 bases unmatched. The germline gives CDR1 SGHRS, CDR2 YFSETQ. The CDR3 reads CASSSQVQGARGYTF. As DNA, the CDR3 is TGCGCCAGCAGCTCCCAGGTTCAGGGGGCGCGAGGCTACACCTTC.

The CDR3 nucleotides read TGTGCCAGCCAGTGGACAGACAATCAGCCCCAGCATTTT. This translates into CASQWTDNQPQHF. The chain joins TRBV6-2 or TRBV6-3 to TRBJ1-5; possibly TRBD1 for D (6 bases). CDR1 is MNHEY and CDR2 is SVGEGT in the germline V gene. The CDR3 spans 13 residues. V was cut by 8 bases and J by 3 bases, with 11 bases left in between.

The chain is built from TRBV5-1 and TRBJ2-7; D tentatively fits TRBD1 or TRBD2 (5 bases each). This CDR3 has 14 residues. Germline CDR1 reads SGHRS; CDR2 reads YFSETQ. With 3 bases removed from V and 2 bases from J, the gap between germline ends came to 12 bases. CDR3 amino acids: CASSSGTPTYEQYF. For the CDR3, the DNA is TGCGCCAGCAGCTCCGGGACCCCCACCTACGAGCAGTACTTC. The whole variable domain, filled in from reference TRBV5-1 and TRBJ2-7, reads KAGVTQTPRYLIKTRGQQVTLSCSPISGHRSVSWYQQTPGQGLQFLFEYFSETQRNKGNFPGRFSGRQFSNSRSEMNVSTLELGDSALYLCASSSGTPTYEQYFGPGTRLTVT.

This clonotype has ten or more counts. V is TRBV20-1 and J is TRBJ2-5; 15 nucleotides align to TRBD2. This CDR3 contains 17 residues. V gave up 3 bases and J gave up 2 bases; unmatched junction bases: 7. Looked up from germline, CDR1 is DFQATT and CDR2 is SNEGSKA (reference sequence). CDR3 in DNA: TGCAGTGCTAGTCTAGGACTAGCGGGAGGGTCGCAAGAGACCCAGTACTTC. Its translation is CSASLGLAGGSQETQYF.

At least ten counts were recorded for this clonotype. The chain recombines TRBV27 with TRBJ1-6; D gene unclear. The CDR3 runs to 14 residues. The germline CDR1 and CDR2 sequences are MNHEY and SMNVEV (reference sequence). V lost 0 bases to trimming and J lost 10 bases, with 10 bases between them. The CDR3 bases are TGTGCCAGCAGTTTATCAGGGTCCGGCTCACCCCTCCACTTT. Protein: CASSLSGSGSPLHF.

This clonotype has just one count. The V gene is TRBV6-1, the J gene TRBJ1-5; D remains ambiguous. CDR1 and CDR2 from the germline V gene are MNHNS and SASEGT. The CDR3 runs 12 residues. Deletions cut 5 bases from V and 3 bases from J, with 5 bases between. Here the CDR3 reads CASSTANQPQHF. The CDR3 DNA reads as TGTGCCAGCAGTACAGCCAATCAGCCCCAGCATTTT.

Many counts were recorded for this clonotype. The chain uses TRBV29-1 and TRBJ2-7; D ambiguous. This CDR3 is 12 amino acids long. The germline V gene encodes CDR1 SQVTM and CDR2 ANQGSEA. With 4 bases removed from V and 4 bases from J, the gap between germline ends came to 11 bases. CDR3 DNA: TGCAGCGTTGTAGGCAGGAGTTACGAGCAGTACTTC. Protein sequence: CSVVGRSYEQYF.

The V gene is TRBV28, the J gene TRBJ1-6; weak D call: TRBD1 (6 bases). Germline-derived CDR1 and CDR2 are MDHEN and SYDVKM. This CDR3 comprises 13 residues. The germline V and J ends were trimmed by 6 bases and 13 bases, with 16 bases remaining between them. The CDR3 region is CASRSTGKAPLHF. The CDR3 nucleotides are TGTGCCAGCAGGTCCACAGGGAAGGCGCCCCTCCACTTT. Filled out from reference TRBV28 and TRBJ1-6, the complete variable domain reads DVKVTQSSRYLVKRTGEKVFLECVQDMDHENMFWYRQDPGLGLRLIYFSYDVKMKEKGDIPEGYSVSREKKERFSLILESASTNQTSMYLCASRSTGKAPLHFGNGTRLTVT.

The chain uses TRBV5-6 and TRBJ2-7, with a tentative D call TRBD1 (6 bases). This CDR3 spans 15 amino acids. V lost 0 bases to trimming and J lost 3 bases, with 13 bases between them. The germline gives CDR1 SGHDT, CDR2 YYEEEE. The DNA of the CDR3 is TGTGCCAGCAGCTTGGGCCAGGGGAGAATCTACGAGCAGTACTTC. It translates to CASSLGQGRIYEQYF.

The chain carries TRBV6-5 and TRBJ1-5; D remains unclear. V shed 3 bases and J shed 1 base, with 10 bases lying between them. CDR1 and CDR2 (germline): MNHEY, SVGAGI. The CDR3 spans 15 residues. The CDR3 protein is CASSYRPGSNQPQHF. The CDR3 nucleotides are TGTGCCAGCAGTTATCGACCGGGCAGCAATCAGCCCCAGCATTTT.

The sample holds many counts of this clonotype. V is TRBV28 and J is TRBJ2-4; D possibly corresponds to TRBD2 (5 bases). Germline loops: CDR1 MDHEN, CDR2 SYDVKM. Trimming shortened V by 6 bases and J by 5 bases, and 17 bases separated the two germline ends. CDR3 length: 15 residues. The CDR3 loop is CASRRWGDGENIQYF. In DNA, the CDR3 is TGTGCCAGCAGGAGGTGGGGAGACGGGGAAAACATTCAGTACTTC.

This clonotype showed up many times. This chain links TRBV28 with TRBJ2-3; D is perhaps TRBD1 (6 bases). The CDR3 contains 14 residues. The V end was cut by 2 bases, the J end by 4 bases, with 10 bases between. Germline lookup yields CDR1 MDHEN and CDR2 SYDVKM. The CDR3, as DNA: TGTGCCAGCAGTTTAAGCAGGGGAGCAGATACGCAGTATTTT. This gives the protein CASSLSRGADTQYF.

This clonotype was detected once. The chain's CDR3 is CASSLTYRDEQYF. The CDR3 DNA is TGTGCCAGCAGTTTAACGTATCGGGACGAGCAGTACTTC. The chain couples TRBV6-2 or TRBV6-3 to TRBJ2-7; D unclear. V lost 4 bases, J lost 5 bases, and 12 bases lay in between. The CDR3 is made up of 13 amino acids. Germline assignment: CDR1 MNHEY and CDR2 SVGEGT.

The V and J genes are TRBV6-5 and TRBJ2-5; the match to TRBD2 covers 7 bases. The CDR3 contains 15 residues. Germline loops: CDR1 MNHEY, CDR2 SVGAGI. The V segment lost 0 bases and the J segment 2 bases; nucleotides outside the gene matches: 3. CDR3 amino acids: CASSYSGLPQETQYF. The CDR3 DNA follows: TGTGCCAGCAGTTACTCGGGACTACCTCAAGAGACCCAGTACTTC.

This clonotype was seen many times. V usage is TRBV5-1 and J usage is TRBJ2-4, with D possibly TRBD1 on 6 matching bases. Trimming stripped 4 bases from V and 6 bases from J, with 20 bases between. Germline loops: CDR1 SGHRS, CDR2 YFSETQ. CDR3 length equals 16 residues. The CDR3 DNA reads TGCGCCAGCAGCCCAATACAGGGATCTTCGGTAAACATTCAGTACTTC. It translates to CASSPIQGSSVNIQYF.